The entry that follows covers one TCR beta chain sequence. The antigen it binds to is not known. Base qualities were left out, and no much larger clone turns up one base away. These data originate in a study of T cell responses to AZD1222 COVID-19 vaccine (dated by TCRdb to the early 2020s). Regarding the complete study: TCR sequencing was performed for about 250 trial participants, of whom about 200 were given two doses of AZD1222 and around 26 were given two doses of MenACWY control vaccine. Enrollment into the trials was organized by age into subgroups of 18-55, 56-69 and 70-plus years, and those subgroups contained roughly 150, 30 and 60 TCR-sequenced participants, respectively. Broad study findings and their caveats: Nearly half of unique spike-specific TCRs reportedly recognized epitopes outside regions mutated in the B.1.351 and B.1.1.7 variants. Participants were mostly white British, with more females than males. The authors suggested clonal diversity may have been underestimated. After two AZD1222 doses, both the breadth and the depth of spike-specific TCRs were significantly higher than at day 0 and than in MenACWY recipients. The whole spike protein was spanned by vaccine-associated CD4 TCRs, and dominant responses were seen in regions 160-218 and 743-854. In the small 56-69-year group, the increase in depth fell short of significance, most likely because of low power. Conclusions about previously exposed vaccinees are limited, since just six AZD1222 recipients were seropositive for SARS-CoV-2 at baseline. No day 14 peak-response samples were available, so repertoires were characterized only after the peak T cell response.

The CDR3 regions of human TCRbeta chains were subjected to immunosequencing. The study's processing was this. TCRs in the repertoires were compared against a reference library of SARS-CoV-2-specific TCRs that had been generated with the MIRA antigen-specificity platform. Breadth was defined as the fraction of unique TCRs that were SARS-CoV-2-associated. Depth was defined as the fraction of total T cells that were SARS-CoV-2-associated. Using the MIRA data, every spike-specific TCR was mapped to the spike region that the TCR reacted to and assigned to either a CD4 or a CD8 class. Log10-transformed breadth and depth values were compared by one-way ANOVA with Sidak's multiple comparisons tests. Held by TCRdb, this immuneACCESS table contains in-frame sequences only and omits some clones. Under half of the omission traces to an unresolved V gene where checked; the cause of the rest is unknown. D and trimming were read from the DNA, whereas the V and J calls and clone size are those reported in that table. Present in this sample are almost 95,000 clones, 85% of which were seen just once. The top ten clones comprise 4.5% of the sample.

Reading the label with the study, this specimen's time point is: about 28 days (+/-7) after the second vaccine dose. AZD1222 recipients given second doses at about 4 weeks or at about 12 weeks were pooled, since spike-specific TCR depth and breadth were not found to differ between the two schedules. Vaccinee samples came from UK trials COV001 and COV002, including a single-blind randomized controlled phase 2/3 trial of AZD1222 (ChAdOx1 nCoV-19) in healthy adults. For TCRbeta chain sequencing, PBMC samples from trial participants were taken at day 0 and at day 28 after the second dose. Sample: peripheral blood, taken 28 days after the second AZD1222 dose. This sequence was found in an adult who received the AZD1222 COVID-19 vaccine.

The CDR3: CSASPAGGADTQYF. The DNA sequence follows: TGCAGTGCTAGTCCGGCAGGGGGCGCAGATACGCAGTATTTT. Recombination linked TRBV20-1 to TRBJ2-3, and 8 junctional nucleotides match TRBD1. CDR1 and CDR2 are read off the germline V gene (reference sequence) as DFQATT and SNEGSKA. V is cut back by 3 bases and J by 4 bases, with 6 bases in the junction unmatched. Counted from cysteine to phenylalanine, this CDR3 has 14 amino acids. The entry retains the CDR3 DNA only, 42 bases that are in frame from base 1.